These T cell receptor beta chains were read from a single sample in a study of regulatory T cells in long-lasting Graves disease. Via MiXCR, TCRdb re-called the multiplex PCR reads, giving one row per CDR3 protein. The data contain 400,000 to 450,000 distinct CDR3 sequences, around 14% of them singletons. This same sample was also taken into another study, of T cells in Graves' hyperthyroidism and ophthalmopathy.

This sample comprised peripheral blood mononuclear cells (PBMCs), obtained at new diagnosis, from a patient treated with antithyroid drugs. All receptors derive from a young woman with Graves disease. Both conserved end residues are part of each CDR3. The D gene is left open where the match is weak. Clone size is shown for a subset of rows, as once, few, many or a class of expanded clone.

j_call clone_size v_call d_call cdr3_aa cdr3_nt
TRBJ2-1 many TRBV7-7 TRBD1 CASSRTGGGANEQFF TGTGCTAGCAGCCGAACAGGGGGCGGTGCGAATGAGCAGTTCTTC
TRBJ1-2 few TRBV20-1 TRBD1 CSARAPGTGVGYTF TGCAGTGCTAGGGCTCCCGGGACAGGGGTCGGCTACACCTTC
TRBJ2-2 NA TRBV20-1 TRBD2 CSASAWQRGTGELFF TGCAGTGCTAGCGCTTGGCAGCGGGGCACCGGGGAGCTGTTTTTT
TRBJ2-5 many TRBV5-1 NA CASSGLGETQYF TGCGCCAGCAGCGGACTGGGAGAGACCCAGTACTTC
TRBJ1-2 many TRBV18 NA CASSPPLGWGYTF TGTGCCAGCTCACCACCGTTGGGTTGGGGCTACACCTTC
TRBJ1-2 few TRBV6-2/TRBV6-3 NA CASSPLTSWDGTYGYTF TGTGCCAGCAGTCCCCTGACATCCTGGGACGGCACCTATGGCTACACCTTC
TRBJ1-5 NA TRBV6-1 TRBD1 CASRPTGQANQPQHF TGTGCCAGCAGGCCCACGGGACAGGCCAATCAGCCCCAGCATTTT
TRBJ2-1 many TRBV11-3 NA CASIEGNEQFF TGTGCCAGCATTGAGGGGAATGAGCAGTTCTTC
TRBJ2-5 few TRBV6-1 NA CASARTGPKTQYF TGTGCCTCAGCACGTACAGGACCCAAAACCCAGTACTTC
TRBJ2-1 NA TRBV25-1 TRBD1 CASSDTGGAYNEQFF TGTGCCAGCAGTGATACAGGGGGTGCCTACAATGAGCAGTTCTTC
TRBJ2-2 few TRBV9 NA CANRRDANTGELFF TGTGCCAACAGAAGGGACGCCAACACCGGGGAGCTGTTTTTT
TRBJ1-1 few TRBV5-1 TRBD1 CASRHSTGDGLQF TGCGCCAGCAGACACTCAACAGGGGATGGACTTCAATTT
TRBJ2-1 NA TRBV12-3/TRBV12-4 NA CASSLEAAISSYNEQFF TGTGCCAGCAGTTTAGAGGCTGCTATCTCCTCCTACAATGAGCAGTTCTTC
TRBJ2-5 NA TRBV20-1 NA CSAKEGGETQYF TGCAGTGCTAAGGAGGGAGGAGAGACCCAGTACTTC
TRBJ1-5 many TRBV3-1 NA CASSQSLLPGSNQPQHF TGTGCCAGCAGCCAATCTTTGTTACCAGGGTCCAATCAGCCCCAGCATTTT
TRBJ2-5 few TRBV12-5 NA CATSGFQETQYF TGTGCTACCAGCGGATTCCAAGAGACCCAGTACTTC
TRBJ2-1 many TRBV30 NA CAWGTSYNEQFF TGTGCCTGGGGGACTTCCTACAATGAGCAGTTCTTC
TRBJ2-2 many TRBV11-3 TRBD2 CASSGRGGDGGELFF TGTGCCAGCAGCGGCCGTGGGGGGGATGGCGGGGAGCTGTTTTTT
TRBJ2-4 few TRBV3-1 NA CASSPPLGLAKNIQYF TGTGCCAGCAGCCCCCCCCTTGGCCTAGCCAAAAACATTCAGTACTTC
TRBJ1-6 NA TRBV27 NA CASRTSYNSPLHF TGTGCCAGCAGGACCAGCTATAATTCACCCCTCCACTTT
TRBJ1-2 few TRBV11-2 NA CASSFLTGRDGYTF TGTGCCAGCAGCTTTCTTACAGGGAGGGATGGCTACACCTTC
TRBJ1-6 NA TRBV6-5 NA CASSFDGGSPLHF TGTGCCAGCAGTTTCGACGGGGGCTCACCCCTCCACTTT
TRBJ1-1 many TRBV29-1 NA CSGRLGTNTEAFF TGCAGCGGGCGACTGGGGACGAACACTGAAGCTTTCTTT
TRBJ2-5 many TRBV28 TRBD2 CASSLGLAGEYETQYF TGTGCCAGCAGCCTAGGACTAGCGGGAGAGTATGAGACCCAGTACTTC
TRBJ2-5 many TRBV2 TRBD2 CASKGREGLETQYF TGTGCCAGCAAGGGGCGGGAGGGCCTTGAGACCCAGTACTTC